Following are 11 T cell receptor beta chains from one sample sequenced in a study of regulatory T cells in long-lasting Graves disease. The time point was: newly diagnosed GD, antithyroid drugs for less than 3 months. PBMC RNA served as the TCR library source. Arm-PCR of CDR3 regions and iRepertoire HTBI primers were the basis on which TCR beta libraries were built. TCRdb reprocessed the multiplex PCR reads with MiXCR, giving one entry per CDR3 protein. Among approximately 490,000 distinct CDR3 sequences listed, around 15% were seen once. The sample was also linked to a second study, of T cells in Graves' hyperthyroidism and ophthalmopathy.

The sample here was peripheral blood mononuclear cells (PBMCs), taken at new diagnosis, from a patient treated with antithyroid drugs. These receptors were taken from a man aged 40-55 years with Graves disease.

As regards this clonotype: With a far larger clone one base away, a read error is the likely cause. The chain couples TRBV2 to TRBJ2-5; TRBD2 is a possible D gene (5 bases). Per germline, CDR1 SNHLY and CDR2 FYNNEI. This CDR3 is built from 14 residues. V gave up 2 bases and J gave up 11 bases, with 18 bases separating them. This CDR3 reads CASSERVAWDEQYF. For the CDR3, the DNA is TGTGCCAGCAGTGAACGCGTAGCGTGGGATGAGCAGTACTTC.

This clonotype was picked up many times. This chain joins TRBV12-3 or TRBV12-4 and TRBJ2-5; D may be TRBD1 (5 bases). V lost 1 base to trimming and J lost 9 bases, with 18 bases between them. CDR3 length: 15 amino acids. CDR3: CASSLGGPWFAAQYF. CDR3 coding DNA: TGTGCCAGCAGTTTAGGGGGCCCATGGTTCGCGGCCCAGTACTTC.

The chain is built from TRBV18 and TRBJ1-2; D is perhaps TRBD1 (5 bases). The CDR3 loop spans 11 amino acids. Between the trimmed V and J ends, which lost 6 bases and 3 bases, there was a span of 5 bases. Germline CDR1 reads KGHSH; CDR2 reads LQKENI. The CDR3 spells CASSTDYGYTF. In DNA form, the CDR3 reads TGTGCCAGCTCGACAGACTATGGCTACACCTTC.

The chain carries TRBV6-5 and TRBJ2-5; D gene uncertain. The germline V gene has CDR1 MNHEY and CDR2 SVGAGI. The CDR3 is made up of 15 amino acids. Trimming left V 0 bases short and J 2 bases short, with 10 bases between. The CDR3 region has the DNA TGTGCCAGCAGTTACTCGCTGGCAAAACAAGAGACCCAGTACTTC. Translation gives CASSYSLAKQETQYF.

There are many counts of this clonotype. This chain uses TRBV3-1 with TRBJ1-1, with D perhaps matching TRBD1 (5 bases). The V end lost 1 base, the J end lost 1 base, and 10 bases lay between the germline ends. This CDR3 contains 15 residues. Germline V gene sequence: CDR1 LGHDT, CDR2 YNNKEL (reference sequence). DNA of the CDR3: TGTGCCAGCAGCCAAGGAGGGGCGGGGAACACTGAAGCTTTCTTT. It encodes CASSQGGAGNTEAFF.

This clonotype was recorded many times. The J gene is TRBJ2-3, the V gene TRBV20-1; tentative D call: TRBD2 (6 bases). V was trimmed by 6 bases and J by 2 bases, leaving 15 bases between them. This CDR3 contains 14 residues. Germline CDR1 reads DFQATT; CDR2 reads SNEGSKA (reference sequence). The CDR3 DNA sequence: TGCAGTGCAAGACTAGTCCTCAACACAGATACGCAGTATTTT. It codes for CSARLVLNTDTQYF.

This clonotype was found many times. The V and J genes are TRBV2 and TRBJ1-1, with D uncertain. This CDR3 region has 13 residues. The germline V gene has CDR1 SNHLY and CDR2 FYNNEI. Trimming pared 2 bases from V and 8 bases from J, leaving 12 bases between. CDR3 region: CASSEQDVKEAFF. The DNA of the CDR3 is TGTGCCAGCAGTGAACAGGACGTAAAAGAAGCTTTCTTT.

In regard to this clonotype: This may be a read error: a much more frequent sequence differs by one nucleotide. The chain employs TRBV11-1 and TRBJ1-1; D remains unclear. The CDR3 is made up of 17 amino acids. Trimming removed 1 base at V and 2 bases at J, with 17 bases between. Germline CDR1 reads SGHAT; CDR2 reads FQDESV (reference sequence). This chain's CDR3 is CASSLGPAGFGNTEAFF. CDR3 nucleotide sequence: TGTGCCAGCAGCTTAGGACCGGCTGGATTCGGAAACACTGAAGCTTTCTTT.

This clonotype was recorded a few times. The V and J genes are TRBV27 and TRBJ2-7; D might be TRBD2 (6 bases). Germline V gene lookup returns CDR1 MNHEY and CDR2 SMNVEV (reference sequence). This CDR3 spans 15 amino acids. The germline V and J ends were trimmed by 2 bases and 2 bases, with 13 bases remaining between them. CDR3 region: CASSLVGEDAYEQYF. The CDR3, as DNA: TGTGCCAGCAGTTTAGTGGGGGAGGATGCCTACGAGCAGTACTTC.

This clonotype was recorded at least ten times. The chain uses TRBV6-1 and TRBJ2-7; D is undetermined. V lost 6 bases, J lost 1 base, and 16 bases lay in between. This CDR3 spans 15 amino acids. Looked up from germline, CDR1 is MNHNS and CDR2 is SASEGT. CDR3 nucleotides: TGTGCCAGCAGACCCAACGCAGGACGGTCCTACGAGCAGTACTTC. Residues: CASRPNAGRSYEQYF.

Ten or more counts support this clonotype. The chain is built from TRBV2 and TRBJ2-2, with TRBD1 as a possible D gene (6 bases). Germline loops: CDR1 SNHLY, CDR2 FYNNEI. Trimming stripped 5 bases from V and 7 bases from J, with 8 bases between. The CDR3 runs to 12 residues. The CDR3: CASSWTDGELFF. In DNA form, the CDR3 reads TGTGCCAGCAGTTGGACAGACGGGGAGCTGTTTTTT.